This TCR beta chain stems from a study of neoadjuvant nivolumab and ipilimumab in lung cancer. Concerning this clone: Its target is unknown.

Sequencing used immunoSEQ multiplex PCR; TCRdb keeps in-frame clones, though not all of them. The sample consists of roughly 39,000 clones, 80% to 90% of them appearing once. Germline CDR1 reads MNHEY; CDR2 reads SVGAGI. The CDR3 contains 15 residues. Germline trimming cut 6 bases from V and 0 bases from J; bases unmatched to any gene: 7. Broader study findings: Only two of four nivolumab-treated tumors gained richness and clonality by surgery. A small number of samples were TCR sequenced.

The source was peripheral blood, collected before neoadjuvant nivolumab, alone or with ipilimumab. The J gene is TRBJ1-1, the V gene TRBV6-5; 7 bases are a match to TRBD1. This receptor was obtained from an adult with non-small cell lung cancer. As DNA, the CDR3 is TGTGCCAGCAGCCTATTACAGGGGATGAACACTGAAGCTTTCTTT. It specifies CASSLLQGMNTEAFF.